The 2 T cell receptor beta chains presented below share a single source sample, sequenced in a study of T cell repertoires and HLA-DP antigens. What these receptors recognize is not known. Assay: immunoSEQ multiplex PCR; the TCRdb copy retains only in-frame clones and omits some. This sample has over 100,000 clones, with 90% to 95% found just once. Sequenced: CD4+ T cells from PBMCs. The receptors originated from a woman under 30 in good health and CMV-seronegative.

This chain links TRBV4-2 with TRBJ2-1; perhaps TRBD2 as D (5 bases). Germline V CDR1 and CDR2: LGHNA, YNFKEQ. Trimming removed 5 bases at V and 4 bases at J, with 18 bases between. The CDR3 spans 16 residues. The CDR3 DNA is TGTGCCAGCAGCGGGATCGGGGTGTTGGTATACAATGAGCAGTTCTTC. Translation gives CASSGIGVLVYNEQFF.

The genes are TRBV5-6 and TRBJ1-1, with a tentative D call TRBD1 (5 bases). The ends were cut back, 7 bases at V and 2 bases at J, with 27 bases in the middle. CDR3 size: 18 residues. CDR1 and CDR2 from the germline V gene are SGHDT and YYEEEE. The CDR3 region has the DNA TGTGCCAGCTTACGGTCTAATTCGCTGGTCACAGGTAACACTGAAGCTTTCTTT. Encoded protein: CASLRSNSLVTGNTEAFF. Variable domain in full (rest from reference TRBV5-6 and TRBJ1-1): DAGVTQSPTHLIKTRGQQVTLRCSPKSGHDTVSWYQQALGQGPQFIFQYYEEEERQRGNFPDRFSGHQFPNYSSELNVNALLLGDSALYLCASLRSNSLVTGNTEAFFGQGTRLTVV.